The 30 T cell receptor beta chains given below trace back to one sample, sequenced in a study of control samples from healthy donors and cancer patients. TCRdb's copy holds only in-frame clones and misses some; the assay was immunoSEQ multiplex PCR. Here the sample spans 150,000 to 200,000 clones, 88% being singletons. Sequenced: blood. All receptors derive from a man between 18 and 29 years old in good health.

The chain recombines TRBV7-8 with TRBJ2-3; 16 nucleotides align to TRBD2. Trimming removed 10 bases from V and 4 bases from J; junction bases left unmatched: 17. Germline V gene lookup returns CDR1 SGHVS and CDR2 FQNEAQ. The CDR3 is 19 residues long. DNA of the CDR3: TGTGCCACCTTTTCCCATCCCGGGACTAGCGGGGGGGCCTCAGATACGCAGTATTTT. Translating gives CATFSHPGTSGGASDTQYF.

The rearrangement joins TRBV5-6 to TRBJ1-2, with D tentatively TRBD1 (5 bases). Trimming pared 1 base from V and 2 bases from J, leaving 18 bases between. The CDR3 runs 17 residues. Germline lookup yields CDR1 SGHDT and CDR2 YYEEEE. The CDR3 sequence: CASSLYRTHTLNYGYTF. The DNA of the CDR3 is TGTGCCAGCAGCTTGTACAGGACCCACACTCTAAACTATGGCTACACCTTC.

The chain couples TRBV11-2 to TRBJ2-7; 8 bases map to TRBD1. In germline, CDR1 is SGHAT, CDR2 FQNNGV. The CDR3 loop spans 13 amino acids. V shed 5 bases, J shed 6 bases, and the junction held 6 bases outside the gene matches. CDR3 region: CASSPGQVSEQYF. Here the CDR3 DNA reads TGTGCCAGCAGCCCGGGACAGGTCTCCGAGCAGTACTTC. Using reference TRBV11-2 and TRBJ2-7 for the parts outside the CDR3, the full variable domain is EAGVAQSPRYKIIEKRQSVAFWCNPISGHATLYWYQQILGQGPKLLIQFQNNGVVDDSQLPKDRFSAERLKGVDSTLKIQPAKLEDSAVYLCASSPGQVSEQYFGPGTRLTVT.

The chain joins TRBV5-1 to TRBJ1-6; D might be TRBD1 (6 bases). There are 15 residues in the CDR3. The V end lost 0 bases, the J end lost 10 bases, and 14 bases lay between the germline ends. Germline CDR1 SGHRS, CDR2 YFSETQ. CDR3 loop: CASSLAGGRRSPLHF. In nucleotides, the CDR3 is TGCGCCAGCAGCTTGGCTGGGGGGCGAAGATCACCCCTCCACTTT.

The V call is TRBV28, the J call TRBJ1-2; a weak D match, TRBD1 (5 bases). The CDR3 spans 19 residues. Germline V gene sequence: CDR1 MDHEN, CDR2 SYDVKM. The ends were cut back, 6 bases at V and 2 bases at J, with 28 bases in the middle. This CDR3 is CASSRGEGRRRALNYGYTF. The CDR3 DNA is TGTGCCAGCAGCCGGGGGGAGGGGCGCCGCCGGGCGTTAAACTATGGCTACACCTTC.

The count of this clone is one. The CDR3: CASSIRGYTEAFF. The DNA for the CDR3 is TGTGCCAGTAGTATCAGAGGGTACACTGAAGCTTTCTTT. V is TRBV19 and J is TRBJ1-1; no clear D gene. There are 13 residues in the CDR3. Between the trimmed V and J ends, which lost 3 bases and 3 bases, there was a span of 8 bases. The germline V gene has CDR1 LNHDA and CDR2 SQIVND (reference sequence).

The chain is built from TRBV5-6 and TRBJ1-2; 7 bases are shared with TRBD1. Germline V gene data show CDR1 as SGHDT and CDR2 as YYEEEE. The CDR3 totals 14 residues. The V and J ends lost 1 base and 5 bases, in that order; junction bases with no gene match: 5. The CDR3 region has the DNA TGTGCCAGCAGCTTGAGGCGCAGGGGGTATGGCTACACCTTC. The encoded protein is CASSLRRRGYGYTF.

The chain joins TRBV6-1 to TRBJ1-1, with 7 nucleotides matching TRBD1. With V trimmed by 4 bases and J by 1 base, 9 bases remained unmatched. CDR1 is MNHNS and CDR2 is SASEGT in the germline V gene. The CDR3 covers 16 residues. For the CDR3, the DNA is TGTGCCAGCAGTGGGCCCTTCGGACAGGCGAACACTGAAGCTTTCTTT. Its protein is CASSGPFGQANTEAFF.

Worth noting for this clone: The sample holds other DNA sequences that translate to the same CDR3. The V gene is TRBV5-1, the J gene TRBJ2-5, with D unresolved. V lost 0 bases, J lost 5 bases, and 2 bases lay in between. Germline V lookup: CDR1 SGHRS, CDR2 YFSETQ. The CDR3 is made up of 11 amino acids. The CDR3 DNA reads as TGCGCCAGCAGCTTGGACGAGACCCAGTACTTC. It encodes CASSLDETQYF.

The chain uses TRBV27 and TRBJ1-5; the match to TRBD1 covers 7 bases. The CDR3 consists of 14 residues. The V segment lost 5 bases and the J segment 6 bases; nucleotides outside the gene matches: 7. Looked up from germline, CDR1 is MNHEY and CDR2 is SMNVEV (reference sequence). The CDR3 coding sequence is TGTGCCAGCAGTCCAGGACAGGAGCCTCAGCCCCAGCATTTT. It translates to CASSPGQEPQPQHF.

The V call is TRBV6-4, the J call TRBJ2-7; tentatively, D is TRBD1 (5 bases). Germline V gene data show CDR1 as MRHNA and CDR2 as SNTAGT. Trimming cost V 6 bases and J 3 bases, with 15 bases left between them. The CDR3 consists of 14 residues. As DNA, the CDR3 is TGTGCCAGCAGCCCTCAGGGTTTTGGCTACGAGCAGTACTTC. The encoded protein is CASSPQGFGYEQYF.

The V and J genes are TRBV6-6 and TRBJ2-1; 7 bases line up with TRBD2. The CDR3 runs to 15 residues. Trimming took 0 bases from V and 5 from J; bases not matched to a gene: 4. Looked up from germline, CDR1 is MNHNY and CDR2 is SVGAGI (reference sequence). CDR3 sequence reads: CASSYSMGGDNEQFF. The CDR3 region has the DNA TGTGCCAGCAGTTACTCTATGGGGGGGGACAATGAGCAGTTCTTC.

CDR3 sequence reads: CASSQGTFLENEQFF. Written as DNA, the CDR3 is TGCGCCAGCAGCCAAGGCACGTTCCTCGAGAATGAGCAGTTCTTC. V usage is TRBV4-3 and J usage is TRBJ2-1, with D hard to call. Deletions cut 1 base from V and 7 bases from J, with 14 bases between. The CDR3 spans 15 residues. Germline V CDR1 and CDR2: LGHNA, YSLEER.

The rearrangement links TRBV6-2 or TRBV6-3 to TRBJ1-2; D remains unclear. Germline CDR1 and CDR2: MNHEY and SVGEGT. Deletions cut 0 bases from V and 6 bases from J, with 8 bases between. The CDR3 has 13 amino acids. CDR3 coding DNA: TGTGCCAGCAGTTACTCGCAGAGCCATGGCTACACCTTC. This encodes CASSYSQSHGYTF.

This chain uses TRBV9 with TRBJ2-3, with a weak D call TRBD1 (6 bases). V was shortened by 7 bases and J by 2 bases, with 14 bases between the two germline ends. This CDR3 region has 14 residues. Germline V gene lookup returns CDR1 SGDLS and CDR2 YYNGEE. The CDR3 loop is CASQRTDLTDTQYF. DNA of the CDR3: TGTGCCAGCCAACGGACAGACCTCACAGATACGCAGTATTTT. Full variable domain (rest looked up from reference TRBV9 and TRBJ2-3): DSGVTQTPKHLITATGQRVTLRCSPRSGDLSVYWYQQSLDQGLQFLIQYYNGEERAKGNILERFSAQQFPDLHSELNLSSLELGDSALYFCASQRTDLTDTQYFGPGTRLTVL.

V is TRBV6-5 and J is TRBJ1-2, with 11 bases matching TRBD1. Germline trimming cut 9 bases from V and 2 bases from J; bases unmatched to any gene: 5. The CDR3 loop spans 14 amino acids. The germline gives CDR1 MNHEY, CDR2 SVGAGI. In DNA form, the CDR3 reads TGTGCCAGTAAGGACAGGGGGCTAAACTATGGCTACACCTTC. Translated, it gives CASKDRGLNYGYTF.

The CDR3 DNA follows: TGCGCCAGCAGCCCGAGAACGGCTGGAAACACCATATATTTT. Its translation is CASSPRTAGNTIYF. The gene calls are TRBV4-1 and TRBJ1-3; no clear D. CDR3 length equals 14 residues. Germline values: CDR1 MGHRA, CDR2 YSYEKL. The V end was cut by 4 bases, the J end by 2 bases, with 9 bases between.

This clone was recorded a few times. The chain uses TRBV9 and TRBJ2-3; D is undetermined. This CDR3 is 12 amino acids long. Trimming left V 0 bases short and J 7 bases short, with 6 bases between. CDR1 is SGDLS and CDR2 is YYNGEE in the germline V gene. The CDR3 DNA reads TGTGCCAGCAGCGTAGAGGCGAATACGCAGTATTTT. Its protein product is CASSVEANTQYF.

J is TRBJ2-2 and V is TRBV19, with D maybe TRBD1 (5 bases). The CDR3 spans 15 residues. Trimming removed 1 base at V and 6 bases at J, with 12 bases between. Germline V gene sequence: CDR1 LNHDA, CDR2 SQIVND (reference sequence). The CDR3: CASSIGGRIAGELFF. CDR3 coding DNA: TGTGCCAGTAGTATAGGGGGCAGGATTGCCGGGGAGCTGTTTTTT.

V and J are TRBV4-3 and TRBJ2-3; no clear D gene. V was shortened by 0 bases and J by 0 bases, with 16 bases between the two germline ends. The CDR3 loop spans 18 amino acids. Germline CDR1 reads LGHNA; CDR2 reads YSLEER. The CDR3 DNA reads TGCGCCAGCAGCCAAGACGGGCCCCCAGGTGGAAGCACAGATACGCAGTATTTT. Its translation: CASSQDGPPGGSTDTQYF.

CDR3: CASSPMGVIHYGYTF. In DNA, the CDR3 is TGTGCCAGCAGCCCCATGGGCGTAATACACTATGGCTACACCTTC. The rearrangement uses TRBV5-6 and TRBJ1-2; D ambiguous. CDR3 length equals 15 residues. Per germline, CDR1 SGHDT and CDR2 YYEEEE. V dropped 4 bases and J dropped 3 bases, with 16 bases sitting between them.

The gene calls are TRBV11-1 and TRBJ2-7, with 7 bases fitting TRBD1. J gave up 7 bases and V 5 bases, and 8 bases lay outside the gene matches. The CDR3 is 13 residues long. Germline CDR1 and CDR2: SGHAT and FQDESV (reference sequence). The CDR3, as DNA: TGTGCCAGCAGCCGGCCCCCGGGACAGGAGCAGTACTTC. It codes for CASSRPPGQEQYF. Complete variable domain (other parts from reference TRBV11-1 and TRBJ2-7): EAEVAQSPRYKITEKSQAVAFWCDPISGHATLYWYRQILGQGPELLVQFQDESVVDDSQLPKDRFSAERLKGVDSTLKIQPAELGDSAMYLCASSRPPGQEQYFGPGTRLTVT.

A single count supports this clone. The chain recombines TRBV5-1 with TRBJ1-4, with a weak D call TRBD1 (6 bases). There are 15 residues in the CDR3. CDR1 is SGHRS, CDR2 YFSETQ, per germline. The germline V and J ends were trimmed by 0 bases and 7 bases, with 13 bases remaining between them. The CDR3 here is CASSLEGGAGEKLFF. For the CDR3, the DNA is TGCGCCAGCAGCTTGGAGGGGGGAGCTGGTGAAAAACTGTTTTTT.

The chain carries TRBV18 and TRBJ2-2; no clear D. V was pared by 1 base and J by 0 bases, with 9 bases between. This CDR3 spans 16 amino acids. Germline values: CDR1 KGHSH, CDR2 LQKENI. CDR3 DNA sequence: TGTGCCAGCTCACCACGATCGCGGACGAACACCGGGGAGCTGTTTTTT. Translating gives CASSPRSRTNTGELFF.

The chain recombines TRBV7-2 with TRBJ1-5; 7 nucleotides align to TRBD1. Trimming removed 4 bases from V and 5 bases from J; junction bases left unmatched: 8. This CDR3 comprises 15 residues. The germline CDR1 and CDR2 sequences are SGHTA and FQGNSA. CDR3 region: CASSSAGTDYQPQHF. The CDR3 nucleotides read TGTGCCAGCAGCTCTGCCGGGACAGACTATCAGCCCCAGCATTTT.

The chain has TRBV10-3 and TRBJ2-5; the D is unclear. This CDR3 has 13 amino acids. In germline, CDR1 is ENHRY, CDR2 SYGVKD. Trimming took 3 bases from V and 4 from J, leaving 9 bases between them. CDR3 sequence: CAISDESPETQYF. For the CDR3, the DNA is TGTGCCATCAGTGACGAGAGTCCAGAGACCCAGTACTTC.

This clone was seen a few times. This chain links TRBV29-1 with TRBJ1-2; D not certain. The V and J ends lost 1 base and 6 bases respectively, with 12 bases between them. The CDR3 loop spans 13 amino acids. The germline CDR1 and CDR2 sequences are SQVTM and ANQGSEA. The CDR3 sequence is CSVEGPQPNGYTF. The CDR3 DNA is TGCAGCGTTGAAGGCCCACAGCCCAATGGCTACACCTTC.

The V call is TRBV30, the J call TRBJ2-7, with a possible D match to TRBD1 (5 bases). Germline V gene sequence: CDR1 GTSNPN, CDR2 SVGIG (reference sequence). This CDR3 comprises 14 residues. The germline V and J ends were trimmed by 4 bases and 5 bases, with 18 bases remaining between them. CDR3 in amino acids: CAWTRWGYADEQYF. CDR3 in DNA: TGTGCCTGGACAAGATGGGGCTACGCGGACGAGCAGTACTTC.

The CDR3 loop is CSASLTVSSYNEQFF. CDR3 in DNA: TGCAGCGCCAGCCTCACTGTGAGCTCCTACAATGAGCAGTTCTTC. This chain links TRBV29-1 with TRBJ2-1; D ambiguous. Germline V gene data show CDR1 as SQVTM and CDR2 as ANQGSEA. V was clipped by 7 bases and J by 0 bases, with 16 bases between them. The CDR3 has 15 amino acids.

This clone has just one count. The chain couples TRBV4-3 to TRBJ2-2; possibly TRBD2 for D (7 bases). V lost 4 bases to trimming and J lost 5 bases, with 20 bases between them. Germline-derived CDR1 and CDR2 are LGHNA and YSLEER. The CDR3 sequence is 17 residues long. This chain's CDR3 is CASSPLGRAGATGELFF. Written as DNA, the CDR3 is TGCGCCAGCAGCCCCCTTGGGCGGGCGGGGGCTACCGGGGAGCTGTTTTTT.